A single sample is the source of the 9 T cell receptor beta chains below, sequenced in a study of T cell changes during pregnancy in multiple sclerosis. The table came from immunoSEQ multiplex PCR; TCRdb's copy has only in-frame clones and leaves some out. The sample yields under 55,000 clones, about 90% seen once. The input for sequencing was CD8+ T cells from peripheral blood mononuclear cells, taken after pregnancy. The source of these receptors is a female donor with multiple sclerosis, enrolled in a pregnancy study.

The chain recombines TRBV7-2 with TRBJ2-1; 9 bases are shared with TRBD2. The germline V gene encodes CDR1 SGHTA and CDR2 FQGNSA. This CDR3 region has 16 residues. Trimming cost V 5 bases and J 4 bases; bases outside gene matches: 9. CDR3 sequence reads: CASSPPSGGLYNEQFF. CDR3 coding DNA: TGTGCCAGCAGCCCACCAAGCGGGGGGTTATACAATGAGCAGTTCTTC.

The chain links TRBV11-3 to TRBJ2-7; TRBD2 might be the D (5 bases). Trimming removed 3 bases from V and 5 bases from J, with 14 bases in between. Germline lookup yields CDR1 SGHNT and CDR2 YENEEA. The CDR3 consists of 14 residues. The CDR3, as DNA: TGTGCCAGCAGCTTCGGACTGGCCGGCGACGAGCAGTACTTC. Its protein is CASSFGLAGDEQYF.

The chain is built from TRBV30 and TRBJ2-3; 7 bases line up with TRBD1. This CDR3 contains 15 residues. Germline values: CDR1 GTSNPN, CDR2 SVGIG (reference sequence). After removal of 0 bases from V and 1 base from J, the junction contained 4 bases not matched to a gene. The CDR3 DNA is TGTGCCTGGAGTGTACTAGGGGGCGGCACAGATACGCAGTATTTT. Translation: CAWSVLGGGTDTQYF.

The V and J genes are TRBV19 and TRBJ1-5; 12 bases map to TRBD1. CDR3 length: 17 residues. V was pared by 7 bases and J by 7 bases, with 14 bases of the junction left unmatched. Germline V gene data show CDR1 as LNHDA and CDR2 as SQIVND (reference sequence). Written as DNA, the CDR3 is TGTGCCAGTACCACATCACCGGGACAGGGGGCGGGCCAGCCCCAGCATTTT. As protein: CASTTSPGQGAGQPQHF.

The CDR3 DNA is TGTGCCAGCAGCTTACAGCGGGGGGGCCCAGAGACCCAGTACTTC. The encoded protein is CASSLQRGGPETQYF. The genes are TRBV7-3 and TRBJ2-5; 10 positions match TRBD2. V lost 2 bases to trimming and J lost 4 bases; unmatched junction nucleotides: 4. Germline CDR1 SGHTA, CDR2 FQGTGA. This CDR3 has 15 residues.

The chain couples TRBV20-1 to TRBJ1-2, with TRBD1 as a possible D gene (5 bases). Germline-derived CDR1 and CDR2 are DFQATT and SNEGSKA (reference sequence). The V and J ends lost 5 bases and 4 bases respectively, with 8 bases between them. The CDR3 length is 11 residues. The CDR3 loop reads CSAQGGYGYTF. CDR3 DNA: TGCAGTGCTCAGGGCGGCTATGGCTACACCTTC.

The chain employs TRBV4-2 and TRBJ1-2; 10 bases align to TRBD1. Germline lookup yields CDR1 LGHNA and CDR2 YNFKEQ. Losses at the gene ends were 4 bases for V and 5 bases for J; bases not matched to a gene: 1. The length of the CDR3 is 13 residues. The CDR3 DNA reads as TGTGCCAGCAGCCCGGACAGGGGGTATGGCTACACCTTC. Protein product: CASSPDRGYGYTF.

The gene calls are TRBV6-6 and TRBJ2-3; 7 bases are shared with TRBD2. The CDR3 sequence is 14 residues long. Germline CDR1 MNHNY, CDR2 SVGAGI (reference sequence). Unmatched junction bases numbered 5, after V lost 5 bases and J lost 3 bases. As DNA, the CDR3 is TGTGCCAGCAGTCACGGGGGAGGGACAGATACGCAGTATTTT. Translation gives CASSHGGGTDTQYF.

V is TRBV7-9 and J is TRBJ1-4; D is undetermined. V lost 0 bases to trimming and J lost 5 bases, with 4 bases between them. The CDR3 sequence is 13 residues long. Germline CDR1 is SEHNR and CDR2 is FQNEAQ (reference sequence). The DNA of the CDR3 is TGTGCCAGCAGCTTAGCCATGAATGAAAAACTGTTTTTT. Residues: CASSLAMNEKLFF.